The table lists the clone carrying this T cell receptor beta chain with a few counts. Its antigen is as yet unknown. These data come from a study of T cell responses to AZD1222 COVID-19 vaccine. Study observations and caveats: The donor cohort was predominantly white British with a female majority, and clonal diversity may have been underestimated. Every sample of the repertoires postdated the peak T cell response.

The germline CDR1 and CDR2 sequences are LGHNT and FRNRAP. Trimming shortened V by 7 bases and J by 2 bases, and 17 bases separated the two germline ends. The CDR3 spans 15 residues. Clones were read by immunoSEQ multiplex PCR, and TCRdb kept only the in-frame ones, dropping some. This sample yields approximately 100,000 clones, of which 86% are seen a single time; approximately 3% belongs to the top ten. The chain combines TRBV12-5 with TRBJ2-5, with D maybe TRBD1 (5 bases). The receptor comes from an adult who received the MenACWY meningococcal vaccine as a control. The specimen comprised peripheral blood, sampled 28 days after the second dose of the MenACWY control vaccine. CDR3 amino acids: CASAQGWGQQETQYF. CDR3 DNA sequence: TGTGCTAGTGCCCAAGGGTGGGGCCAACAAGAGACCCAGTACTTC.